This entry concerns a single T cell receptor (beta chain). Which antigen it targets is not known. Base qualities are missing; no much larger clone stands one base away. TCR beta libraries were generated from genomic DNA with the immunoSEQ kit, following the manufacturer's recommendations. To prepare libraries, a first multiplex PCR with proprietary primers was run, followed by a second PCR that added unique barcodes, and a bead cleanup was done after each round. Each sample batch included a kit-provided positive control reaction and a negative control reaction. The final libraries were assessed on an Agilent 4200 TapeStation D1000 ScreenTape, pooled by volume, and quantified by qPCR. Sequencing was performed on an Illumina NextSeq500 using a MidOutput 150-cycle cartridge, with 156 Read1 cycles, 15 Index1 cycles, and the kit custom primers. The pooled library was loaded at around 0.98 pM, with a roughly 18% PhiX control spiked in. As for how the authors treated the data: The vendor-processed data were analyzed in R, and a clonotype was defined as all T cells that share the same CDR3 nucleotide sequence. For clone abundance analyses, frequencies were normalized to the 10,000 most abundant clones in each sample. Before analysis, public T cell clones were removed, and these numbered fewer than six per sample on average. An abundance difference of at least 32-fold between compartments was the criterion for calling clonotypes tumor-enriched or baseline blood-enriched. A beta-binomial differential abundance model was used to identify clonotypes that were expanded or contracted between blood time points. The Baroni-Urbani and Buser coefficient was used to measure tumor-blood repertoire similarity, and groups were compared with two-tailed Wilcoxon tests in R. What TCRdb holds here is the immuneACCESS table cut down to in-frame rearrangements. Part of the clones is not present; checked against another copy, under half of the missing clones reflect an unresolved V gene, and the others are unexplained. The DNA gave D and trimming, while V, J and clone size come from that table. In all, the sample holds roughly 120,000 clones, and approximately 78% of those were seen once. The top ten clones comprise approximately 2% of the sample.

This entry is derived from a study of radiation and T cells in renal cell carcinoma (dated by TCRdb to between 2020 and 2021). With respect to the entire study: Samples came from a clinical trial, in which primary renal cell carcinomas received 15 Gy stereotactic body radiation therapy followed by nephrectomy 4 weeks later. In total, 50 to 60 samples underwent TCR beta sequencing: around 25 tumors plus 27 peripheral blood samples. Across all 50 or so samples, 4,016,671 unique CDR3 nucleotide sequences, encoding approximately 2.5 million unique CDR3 amino acid sequences, were identified. Overall results and qualifications from the work: Because pretreatment tumor biopsies were not available, the baseline intratumoral presence of clonotypes could not be determined. In blood, the top tumor clonotypes increased between baseline and 2 weeks post-radiation and then shrank by 4 weeks, which suggests that tumor-resident clones expanded only transiently. Dynamics of the blood repertoire were not tracked past 4 weeks after treatment. With a single-armed trial design, the study had no way to address how radiation dose or scheduling affects the TCR repertoire.

The CDR3 runs 16 amino acids, cysteine and phenylalanine included. The retained sequence is limited to the CDR3, 48 bases, with the frame set at the first base. The germline V end is reduced by 3 bases and the J end by 7 bases; junction bases left unmatched: 9. CDR1 and CDR2 are drawn from the germline V gene: MGHDK, SYGVNS. The sample's time point label, decoded: blood 2 weeks post-SBRT. In light of the paper, this sample's treatment or condition label describes: 15 Gy SBRT to primary tumor, nephrectomy 4 weeks later. To follow tumor-enriched clonotypes, serial peripheral blood was collected from radiation-treated patients at baseline and at 2 weeks and 4 weeks after SBRT. Every patient had renal cell carcinoma of clear cell pathology. Genomic DNA for TCR sequencing was prepared using the QIAamp DNA Blood Mini Kit (Qiagen). Samples were included in the analyses only if all quality control checks were passed.

The receptor was derived from an older woman with renal cell carcinoma. Recombination connected TRBV25-1 to TRBJ1-4, with 9 central nucleotides matching TRBD1. The sample consisted of blood, taken from a patient whose treatment included radiotherapy and nephrectomy. The nucleotide sequence reads TGTGCCAGCAGTGATTCCTTGACAGGGGGGTTTGAAAAACTGTTTTTT. Translated, this gives CASSDSLTGGFEKLFF.